The entry below gives a single TCR beta chain sequence along with its context. Method: immunoSEQ multiplex PCR; TCRdb's copy keeps in-frame clones and lacks some. Seen here are about 56,000 clones, more than 80% observed once, and the top ten hold roughly a fifth. The source of the sample is a study of blood T cell repertoires in COVID-19. Looking at the study overall: PBMCs, B-cell-depleted T cells, or T cells provided the cDNA or gDNA that made up the material.

Trimming removed 2 bases from V and 8 bases from J; junction bases left unmatched: 11. Germline V gene sequence: CDR1 SQVTM, CDR2 ANQGSEA. The CDR3 runs 15 residues. This TCR came from a human donor in a cohort sampled during active COVID-19. The sequencing input was peripheral blood. The chain combines TRBV29-1 with TRBJ1-2; TRBD1 aligns across 10 bases. The CDR3 region is CSVETRDRGVLGYTF. DNA of the CDR3: TGCAGCGTTGAAACGAGGGACAGGGGAGTTCTGGGCTACACCTTC.